These 25 T cell receptor beta chains share one sample of origin, sequenced in a study of cytomegalovirus exposure and HLA in healthy donors. PCR involved 60 Vbeta and 13 Jbeta primers. Clones were sequenced by immunoSEQ multiplex PCR, and TCRdb holds only the in-frame ones, with some missing. There are 160,000 or so clones in the sample; around three quarters occur only once, and under 7.5% lies in the top ten. Sequenced material: PBMCs. These receptors all come from a man aged 40-49 years in good health and CMV-seronegative.

V is TRBV10-3 and J is TRBJ2-1, with 9 bases identical to TRBD2. CDR1 and CDR2 (germline): ENHRY, SYGVKD. The CDR3 totals 15 residues. With V trimmed by 4 bases and J by 7 bases, 8 bases remained unmatched. CDR3 DNA sequence: TGTGCCATCAGTGTGACCAGCGGGGGGCGGAATGAGCAGTTCTTC. Translating gives CAISVTSGGRNEQFF.

J is TRBJ2-1 and V is TRBV7-3; TRBD2 agrees at 10 bases. The CDR3 is 14 amino acids. CDR1 and CDR2 from the germline V gene are SGHTA and FQGTGA. V lost 2 bases and J lost 7; bases outside the gene matches: 2. Here the CDR3 reads CASSLASGSNEQFF. CDR3 DNA sequence: TGTGCCAGCAGCTTAGCTAGCGGGAGTAATGAGCAGTTCTTC.

The chain joins TRBV9 to TRBJ1-6; no reliable D call. The CDR3 covers 16 residues. V lost 0 bases to trimming and J lost 6 bases, with 13 bases between them. Germline V gives CDR1 SGDLS, CDR2 YYNGEE. The CDR3 DNA reads TGTGCCAGCAGCGTAGGAGGTGGTCCTTCTAATTCACCCCTCCACTTT. This translates into CASSVGGGPSNSPLHF.

Concerning this clone: At one end the junction does not follow the germline gene, possibly because of a read error. The chain couples TRBV7-9 to TRBJ2-7, with 12 bases fitting TRBD2. The CDR3 loop spans 16 amino acids. Per germline, CDR1 SEHNR and CDR2 FQNEAQ (reference sequence). The CDR3 nucleotides are TGTTCCAGCAGCTTGCGGACTAGCGGGGATCCCTACGAGCAGTACTTC. Translation gives CSSSLRTSGDPYEQYF. The full variable domain, its missing parts supplied by reference TRBV7-9 and TRBJ2-7, is DTGVSQNPRHKITKRGQNVTFRCDPISEHNRLYWYRQTLGQGPEFLTYFQNEAQLEKSRLLSDRFSAERPKGSFSTLEIQRTEQGDSAMYLCSSSLRTSGDPYEQYFGPGTRLTVT.

A single count supports this clone. This chain uses TRBV19 with TRBJ1-5; no clear D. V was trimmed by 3 bases and J by 2 bases, leaving 14 bases between them. The CDR3 contains 16 residues. The germline V gene encodes CDR1 LNHDA and CDR2 SQIVND (reference sequence). This CDR3 reads CASSIGSSRGNQPQHF. The CDR3 coding sequence is TGTGCCAGTAGTATTGGTTCCAGTCGGGGCAATCAGCCCCAGCATTTT.

The J gene is TRBJ2-7, the V gene TRBV7-2, with D maybe TRBD2 (5 bases). Germline assignment: CDR1 SGHTA and CDR2 FQGNSA. With 4 bases removed from V and 4 bases from J, the gap between germline ends came to 8 bases. CDR3 length: 12 residues. The DNA for the CDR3 is TGTGCCAGCAGCTCTTCGGGGTACGAGCAGTACTTC. Translating gives CASSSSGYEQYF.

In its sample, this clone was seen once. This chain joins TRBV6-4 and TRBJ1-2, with 8 bases that match TRBD1. V lost 7 bases and J lost 7; bases outside the gene matches: 17. Germline V gives CDR1 MRHNA, CDR2 SNTAGT. There are 16 residues in the CDR3. CDR3 DNA sequence: TGTGCCAGCAAGTTGACAGGGGAGGGCGGCGTGATTGGCTACACCTTC. Translating gives CASKLTGEGGVIGYTF.

This chain joins TRBV7-9 and TRBJ2-7; 7 bases fit TRBD2. The V gene's germline CDR1 is SEHNR and CDR2 FQNEAQ (reference sequence). With 1 base clipped from V and 4 bases from J, the junction kept 4 bases outside the gene matches. The CDR3 contains 14 residues. Here the CDR3 reads CASSLVGRDYEQYF. CDR3 coding DNA: TGTGCCAGCAGCTTAGTAGGGAGGGATTACGAGCAGTACTTC.

The rearrangement joins TRBV23-1 to TRBJ2-5; 10 positions agree with TRBD1. TRBV23-1 belongs to the ORF category, with a function that is uncertain. V lost 1 base and J lost 5; bases outside the gene matches: 13. This CDR3 is built from 18 residues. CDR3 sequence reads: CASSQLCPGQGFLETQYF. CDR3 in DNA: TGCGCCAGCAGTCAATTATGTCCGGGACAGGGGTTCTTGGAGACCCAGTACTTC.

The gene calls are TRBV7-2 and TRBJ1-5, with 7 bases lining up with TRBD1. The CDR3 runs 15 residues. The V gene end was trimmed by 2 bases and the J gene end by 2 bases; junction bases not matched to a gene: 3. The V gene's germline CDR1 is SGHTA and CDR2 FQGNSA. The CDR3 loop reads CASSLQGEGNQPQHF. CDR3 nucleotide sequence: TGTGCCAGCAGCTTACAGGGGGAAGGCAATCAGCCCCAGCATTTT.

V and J are TRBV5-5 and TRBJ1-6; TRBD1 agrees at 8 bases. J lost 8 bases, V lost 3 bases, and 10 bases had no gene match. From germline, CDR1 is SGHKS and CDR2 YYEKEE (reference sequence). This CDR3 contains 16 residues. Here the CDR3 reads CASSWWAGGWDSPLHF. The CDR3 DNA follows: TGTGCCAGCAGCTGGTGGGCAGGGGGCTGGGATTCACCCCTCCACTTT.

V gene TRBV27 combines with J gene TRBJ2-7; TRBD1 agrees at 7 bases. Germline CDR1 is MNHEY and CDR2 is SMNVEV (reference sequence). This CDR3 has 13 amino acids. Unmatched junction bases numbered 4, after V lost 5 bases and J lost 3 bases. The CDR3 loop reads CASSPQGNYEQYF. The CDR3, as DNA: TGTGCCAGCAGTCCACAGGGGAACTACGAGCAGTACTTC.

In DNA, the CDR3 is TGTGCCATCAGTGGACAAAGCGGGAGGAGTCAAACCGGGGAGCTGTTTTTT. This gives the protein CAISGQSGRSQTGELFF. This sequence joins TRBV10-3 and TRBJ2-2, with 9 bases aligning to TRBD2. The CDR3 length is 17 residues. Trimming at V came to 4 bases and at J to 5 bases, leaving 11 bases not matched to a gene. Per the germline V gene, CDR1 is ENHRY and CDR2 is SYGVKD.

Here the CDR3 reads CASSLQGTGTGELFF. The CDR3 region has the DNA TGTGCCAGCTCACTACAGGGGACGGGCACCGGGGAGCTGTTTTTT. This chain joins TRBV18 and TRBJ2-2; 7 nucleotides match TRBD1. After removal of 4 bases from V and 4 bases from J, the junction contained 6 bases not matched to a gene. This CDR3 has 15 amino acids. The germline CDR1 and CDR2 sequences are KGHSH and LQKENI.

The chain joins TRBV2 to TRBJ1-1, with D perhaps matching TRBD1 (5 bases). Trimming took off 7 bases at V and 6 bases at J, with 12 bases between the two ends. The CDR3 length is 12 residues. Germline V gene data show CDR1 as SNHLY and CDR2 as FYNNEI. The CDR3, as DNA: TGTGCCAGCACTACCGGGGACTCTGAAGCTTTCTTT. The encoded protein is CASTTGDSEAFF.

To note about this clone: The junction departs from the called germline gene at one end, perhaps through a read error. The CDR3 DNA sequence: TGTGCCAGCAGTTTATTAACAGCTACGCAGTATTTT. Translated, it gives CASSLLTATQYF. J is TRBJ2-3 and V is TRBV28; D unresolved. The V gene's germline CDR1 is MDHEN and CDR2 SYDVKM. This CDR3 region has 12 residues.

V gene TRBV7-9 combines with J gene TRBJ2-7; a weak D match, TRBD1 (6 bases). This CDR3 region has 15 residues. V lost 0 bases and J lost 1, with 10 bases in between. Germline values: CDR1 SEHNR, CDR2 FQNEAQ (reference sequence). DNA for the CDR3: TGTGCCAGCAGCTTAGCTGGACAGCGTTCCTACGAGCAGTACTTC. Translating it yields CASSLAGQRSYEQYF.

The CDR3 DNA reads as TGTGCCAGCAGTCTTGGGCAGGTCGCTTTCTACGAGCAGTACTTC. Its protein product is CASSLGQVAFYEQYF. This rearrangement joins TRBV7-9 to TRBJ2-7, with D hard to call. The germline V gene encodes CDR1 SEHNR and CDR2 FQNEAQ (reference sequence). The CDR3 extends over 15 amino acids. V was trimmed by 6 bases and J by 3 bases, leaving 18 bases between them.

The chain is built from TRBV30 and TRBJ2-5; D is possibly TRBD2 (5 bases). V dropped 3 bases and J dropped 0 bases, with 8 bases sitting between them. CDR3 length equals 13 residues. Germline CDR1 is GTSNPN and CDR2 is SVGIG (reference sequence). CDR3 region: CAWRVGNQETQYF. The CDR3, as DNA: TGTGCCTGGAGGGTCGGGAACCAAGAGACCCAGTACTTC.

The chain carries TRBV4-3 and TRBJ1-1, with TRBD1 as a possible D gene (6 bases). Between the trimmed V and J ends, which lost 0 bases and 6 bases, there was a span of 14 bases. The CDR3 extends over 15 amino acids. Germline lookup yields CDR1 LGHNA and CDR2 YSLEER. The chain's CDR3 is CASSQDEGGAAEAFF. CDR3 sequence (DNA): TGCGCCAGCAGCCAAGATGAGGGGGGGGCCGCTGAAGCTTTCTTT.

The CDR3 nucleotides are TGTGCCTGTAACAGGGATAGCAATCAGCCCCAGCATTTT. Protein: CACNRDSNQPQHF. The chain links TRBV30 to TRBJ1-5; D possibly corresponds to TRBD1 (6 bases). The V end was cut by 6 bases, the J end by 0 bases, with 9 bases between. The germline CDR1 and CDR2 sequences are GTSNPN and SVGIG (reference sequence). CDR3 size: 13 residues. The full variable domain, in which reference TRBV30 and TRBJ1-5 provide the parts outside the CDR3, is SQTIHQWPATLVQPVGSPLSLECTVEGTSNPNLYWYRQAAGRGLQLLFYSVGIGQISSEVPQNLSASRPQDRQFILSSKKLLLSDSGFYLCACNRDSNQPQHFGDGTRLSIL.

In the case of this clone: The junction and the germline gene differ at one end; a read error may be behind it. The same CDR3 can be traced to other DNA sequences in this sample. This chain links TRBV20-1 with TRBJ2-7; D is unresolved. The CDR3 has 10 amino acids. Per the germline V gene, CDR1 is DFQATT and CDR2 is SNEGSKA (reference sequence). The CDR3 DNA reads TGTAGTGCTAGAGCCGGCGAGCAGTACTTC. It translates to CSARAGEQYF.

J is TRBJ2-3 and V is TRBV7-7; TRBD2 matches 11 bases. V shed 5 bases, J shed 0 bases, and the junction held 4 bases outside the gene matches. CDR1 is SSHAT and CDR2 is FNYEAQ in the germline V gene (reference sequence). This CDR3 is 16 amino acids long. The CDR3 DNA sequence: TGTGCCAGCAGCCTTGGACTAGCGGGTAGCACAGATACGCAGTATTTT. Amino acids: CASSLGLAGSTDTQYF.

This CDR3 reads CASGLVGGSRDEQFF. The CDR3 DNA follows: TGTGCTAGTGGTTTGGTGGGGGGGAGTCGCGATGAGCAGTTCTTC. V and J are TRBV12-5 and TRBJ2-1, with 7 bases lining up with TRBD2. Germline V gene sequence: CDR1 LGHNT, CDR2 FRNRAP. V lost 0 bases to trimming and J lost 8 bases; unmatched junction nucleotides: 7. The CDR3 runs to 15 residues.

The gene calls are TRBV7-2 and TRBJ2-4; 11 bases align to TRBD1. J lost 6 bases, V lost 7 bases, and 5 bases had no gene match. The CDR3 covers 14 residues. CDR1 SGHTA and CDR2 FQGNSA come from the germline V gene. The CDR3 sequence is CASTSGQGANIQYF. The CDR3 region has the DNA TGTGCCAGCACCTCCGGACAGGGGGCAAACATTCAGTACTTC.